Presented here are 16 T cell receptor beta chains from one specimen sequenced in a study of blood T cells in healthy people across ages. A second 7 to 11 cycle PCR used barcoded and J-beta primers. TCRdb redid the calling of the 5' RACE reads with MiXCR, one entry per CDR3 protein. The sample has a few hundred thousand distinct CDR3 sequences, approximately 47% seen once. Sequenced material: blood. The source is a man in his sixties in good health.

This rearrangement joins TRBV18 to TRBJ2-3, with 9 bases aligning to TRBD2. Germline assignment: CDR1 KGHSH and CDR2 LQKENI. The J segment lost 4 bases and the V segment lost 5 bases, leaving 4 bases of the junction unmatched. This CDR3 contains 14 residues. The CDR3: CASSVAGVADTQYF. In DNA, the CDR3 is TGTGCCAGCTCAGTAGCGGGGGTTGCAGATACGCAGTATTTT.

The V and J genes are TRBV20-1 and TRBJ1-5, with D possibly being TRBD1 (5 bases). Germline lookup yields CDR1 DFQATT and CDR2 SNEGSKA (reference sequence). V was trimmed by 1 base and J by 2 bases, leaving 12 bases between them. CDR3 length: 15 amino acids. The CDR3 reads CSARVQGLGNQPQHF. The CDR3 DNA follows: TGCAGTGCTAGAGTTCAGGGTTTGGGCAATCAGCCCCAGCATTTT.

The rearrangement links TRBV28 to TRBJ2-5; the D gene could be TRBD1 or TRBD2 (6 bases each). The CDR3 has 14 residues. Germline values: CDR1 MDHEN, CDR2 SYDVKM. V was trimmed by 2 bases and J by 6 bases, leaving 13 bases between them. The CDR3 nucleotides are TGTGCCAGCAGTTTACTGGGGGGCTTAAAGACCCAGTACTTC. Amino acids: CASSLLGGLKTQYF. Together with reference TRBV28 and TRBJ2-5, the CDR3 gives the full variable domain: DVKVTQSSRYLVKRTGEKVFLECVQDMDHENMFWYRQDPGLGLRLIYFSYDVKMKEKGDIPEGYSVSREKKERFSLILESASTNQTSMYLCASSLLGGLKTQYFGPGTRLLVL.

For this clonotype: A much more abundant neighbour one base away suggests this may be a read error. The chain recombines TRBV7-9 with TRBJ1-2, with D possibly matching TRBD1 (5 bases). This CDR3 has 13 residues. Germline V CDR1 and CDR2: SEHNR, FQNEAQ (reference sequence). The CDR3 DNA reads as TGTACCAGCAGCTCAGGGCCCCACGGCGGCTACACCTTC. Its translation is CTSSSGPHGGYTF.

The chain uses TRBV2 and TRBJ2-7, with D tentatively TRBD1 (6 bases). The CDR3 length is 15 residues. Germline V gives CDR1 SNHLY, CDR2 FYNNEI. The ends were cut back, 1 base at V and 0 bases at J, with 10 bases in the middle. The CDR3 DNA is TGTGCCAGCAGTGAAGACAGGGCACCCTCCTACGAGCAGTACTTC. Its translation: CASSEDRAPSYEQYF.

This clonotype has a single count. This rearrangement joins TRBV4-3 to TRBJ2-6; no definite D call. The ends were cut back, 2 bases at V and 2 bases at J, with 7 bases in the middle. Germline V lookup: CDR1 LGHNA, CDR2 YSLEER. The CDR3 contains 15 residues. CDR3 in DNA: TGCGCCAGCAGCCAATGGGGTGCTGGGGCCAACGTCCTGACTTTC. Translated: CASSQWGAGANVLTF.

J is TRBJ2-3 and V is TRBV4-1; D gene unclear. The germline V gene has CDR1 MGHRA and CDR2 YSYEKL. CDR3 length equals 14 residues. Trimming took off 4 bases at V and 2 bases at J, with 10 bases between the two ends. The CDR3 nucleotides are TGCGCCAGCAGCCCCGATGGGAACACAGATACGCAGTATTTT. This translates into CASSPDGNTDTQYF.

Concerning this clonotype itself: A much larger clone differs from this one at a single base, so this may be a read error. The chain links TRBV4-3 to TRBJ1-2; D not certain. The CDR3 spans 15 residues. Germline-derived CDR1 and CDR2 are LGHNA and YSLEER. The CDR3 DNA reads as TGCGCCGGCAGCCAAGATCGCATAGCGCCCTATGGCTACACCTTC. This gives the protein CAGSQDRIAPYGYTF.

The rearrangement joins TRBV25-1 to TRBJ2-5; the D gene is possibly TRBD2 (5 bases). Trimming removed 2 bases from V and 5 bases from J, with 9 bases in between. Germline CDR1 is MGHDK and CDR2 is SYGVNS. This CDR3 contains 13 residues. CDR3 sequence: CASSETPGETQYF. The CDR3 nucleotides are TGTGCCAGCAGTGAAACCCCGGGGGAGACCCAGTACTTC.

Ten or more counts support this clonotype. The chain couples TRBV12-3 or TRBV12-4 to TRBJ2-5; 9 nucleotides line up with TRBD2. CDR3 length: 15 residues. The J segment lost 2 bases and the V segment lost 3 bases, leaving 4 bases of the junction unmatched. In DNA, the CDR3 is TGTGCCAGCAGTTTTAGCGGGGGTAATCAAGAGACCCAGTACTTC. Its protein product is CASSFSGGNQETQYF.

The chain recombines TRBV3-1 with TRBJ1-2, with 7 nucleotides matching TRBD1. J was trimmed by 0 bases and V by 3 bases; bases with no gene match: 1. The V gene's germline CDR1 is LGHDT and CDR2 YNNKEL (reference sequence). CDR3 length: 14 residues. The CDR3 sequence is CASSHRGANYGYTF. CDR3 bases: TGTGCCAGCAGCCACAGGGGGGCTAACTATGGCTACACCTTC. The whole variable domain, filled in from reference TRBV3-1 and TRBJ1-2, reads DTAVSQTPKYLVTQMGNDKSIKCEQNLGHDTMYWYKQDSKKFLKIMFSYNNKELIINETVPNRFSPKSPDKAHLNLHINSLELGDSAVYFCASSHRGANYGYTFGSGTRLTVV.

The CDR3 is CASGLGGNTEAFF. DNA of the CDR3: TGTGCTAGTGGTTTGGGAGGGAACACTGAAGCTTTCTTT. V gene TRBV12-5 combines with J gene TRBJ1-1; D is unclear. The CDR3 length is 13 residues. Trimming shortened V by 1 base and J by 1 base, and 4 bases separated the two germline ends. Germline loops: CDR1 LGHNT, CDR2 FRNRAP.

The rearrangement links TRBV28 to TRBJ2-5; D not resolved. This CDR3 has 13 amino acids. Per germline, CDR1 MDHEN and CDR2 SYDVKM. V lost 7 bases and J 3 bases, leaving 12 bases between the germline ends. The CDR3 is CASTPRWKETQYF. CDR3 sequence (DNA): TGTGCCAGCACTCCTCGTTGGAAAGAGACCCAGTACTTC. The full variable domain, with the rest looked up from reference TRBV28 and TRBJ2-5, is DVKVTQSSRYLVKRTGEKVFLECVQDMDHENMFWYRQDPGLGLRLIYFSYDVKMKEKGDIPEGYSVSREKKERFSLILESASTNQTSMYLCASTPRWKETQYFGPGTRLLVL.

The chain employs TRBV7-2 and TRBJ2-3, with TRBD1 matching 8 bases. J gave up 6 bases and V 5 bases, and 4 bases lay outside the gene matches. The germline CDR1 and CDR2 sequences are SGHTA and FQGNSA. The CDR3 covers 13 residues. CDR3: CASSKTGADTQYF. The CDR3 region has the DNA TGTGCCAGCAGCAAGACAGGGGCGGATACGCAGTATTTT.

DNA for the CDR3: TGTGCCAGCAGCCTGGGGCAGGGCCCATCTTCTAACTATGGCTACACCTTC. Its protein is CASSLGQGPSSNYGYTF. V gene TRBV11-1 combines with J gene TRBJ1-2, with D perhaps matching TRBD1 (5 bases). The CDR3 runs 17 residues. Trimming stripped 5 bases from V and 0 bases from J, with 19 bases between. Germline CDR1 reads SGHAT; CDR2 reads FQDESV (reference sequence).

This clonotype occurred a few times. For the CDR3, the DNA is TGTGCCAGCAGTCCCGGGACCAAAAACATTCAGTACTTC. Amino acid sequence: CASSPGTKNIQYF. The chain couples TRBV2 to TRBJ2-4; D is perhaps TRBD2 (5 bases). Germline CDR1 and CDR2: SNHLY and FYNNEI. Trimming stripped 5 bases from V and 2 bases from J, with 7 bases between. The CDR3 loop spans 13 amino acids.